The rows below give T cell receptor beta chains drawn from one sample of a study of post-analysis software for immune sequencing data. Each CDR3 protein is one row after TCRdb ran MiXCR on the PCR reads. The sample yields about 820,000 distinct CDR3 sequences, about 53% seen once. Input material: blood. The receptors were sampled from a girl aged 5-17 years with multiple sclerosis. Each CDR3 is given with its conserved first and last residue. A D gene is named only where the DNA matches it firmly. A clone size is listed for some rows: how often the clone was seen (once, few, many), or a class if it is expanded.

TRBJ2-1	13	TRBV6-4	-	-	TGTGCCAGCAGTGACTCCACAGTGTCCGAGCAGTTCTTC	CASSDSTVSEQFF
TRBJ2-3	15	TRBV5-1	few	TRBD2	TGCGCCAGCAGCTCACTAGCGCAAAGCACAGATACGCAGTATTTT	CASSSLAQSTDTQYF
TRBJ2-7	13	TRBV18	-	-	TGTGCCAGCTCACCACAGGGAGCGGCCGAGCAGTACTTC	CASSPQGAAEQYF
TRBJ2-1	15	TRBV9	-	TRBD2	TGTGCCAGCAGCCCAGTCCCGGGGGGGACGAATGAGCAGTTCTTC	CASSPVPGGTNEQFF
TRBJ2-3	15	TRBV6-2/TRBV6-3	few	TRBD2	TGTGCCAGCAGTCCCACGGGGGGAACCGCAGATACGCAGTATTTT	CASSPTGGTADTQYF
TRBJ2-4	15	TRBV20-1	-	-	TGCAGTGCTAGAGATCCTAGGGGAGGCTTCGACATTCAGTACTTC	CSARDPRGGFDIQYF
TRBJ1-4	14	TRBV7-2	-	-	TGTGCCAGCAGGGTGGACAAGGGTAATGAAAAACTGTTTTTT	CASRVDKGNEKLFF
TRBJ1-4	13	TRBV12-3/TRBV12-4	few	-	TGTGCCAGCAGTTTAGGGAAGGGTGAAAAACTGTTTTTT	CASSLGKGEKLFF
TRBJ1-1	12	TRBV7-2	few	-	TGTGCCAGCAGCCTAAGGGGGTCTGAAGCTTTCTTT	CASSLRGSEAFF
TRBJ1-4	13	TRBV2	-	-	TGTGCCAGCAGGGGACAAGGGCAAGGAAAACTGTTTTTT	CASRGQGQGKLFF